This TCR beta chain came from a study of cytomegalovirus exposure and HLA in healthy donors. In the study overall: Previous work identified 120 million or so unique TCR beta sequences from 150 million to 200 million T cells. Overall study findings and caveats: An analysis that came later showed most CMV-associated TCR beta chains appearing HLA-restricted. In a later analysis, parvovirus B19, influenza, CMV and Epstein-Barr virus appeared linked to several top co-occurrence clusters.

With respect to this clone: What it recognizes is unknown.

The CDR3 has 16 residues. CDR1 MNHNY and CDR2 SVGAGI come from the germline V gene (reference sequence). V trimming: 6 bases; J trimming: 2 bases; junction bases outside the gene matches: 7. In the PCR, 60 Vbeta and 13 Jbeta primers were used. The data were produced by immunoSEQ multiplex PCR, yet TCRdb's version contains in-frame clones alone and is incomplete. This sample has some 150,000 clones; over 60% occur once, and the top ten carry less than 3.5%. Material for sequencing was PBMCs. The origin of this receptor is a woman aged 30 to 39 in good health and CMV-seropositive. The rearrangement joins TRBV6-6 to TRBJ1-5, with TRBD1 matching over 10 bases. As DNA, the CDR3 is TGTGCCAGCAGCTCGACAGGGGGCAGCGGCAATCAGCCCCAGCATTTT. Its translation is CASSSTGGSGNQPQHF.